What follows describes a single TCR beta chain. This clone showed up just once. Its antigen remains undetermined. No base quality information exists; no much larger clone differs at one position. This entry comes from a study of T cell responses to AZD1222 COVID-19 vaccine (dated by TCRdb to the early 2020s). Regarding the complete study: AZD1222 recipients whose second dose came at about 4 weeks and those whose second dose came at about 12 weeks were combined into one group, since spike-specific TCR depth and breadth did not differ between the two schedules. TCR sequencing was performed for about 240 trial participants, of whom 200 to 210 were given two doses of AZD1222 and roughly 25 were given two doses of MenACWY control vaccine. Enrollment into the trials was organized by age into subgroups of 18-55, 56-69 and 70-plus years, and those subgroups contained about 160, 30 and 59 TCR-sequenced participants, respectively.

The CDR3 regions of human TCRbeta chains were analyzed by immunosequencing. For the original study's pipeline: TCRs in the repertoires were matched against a reference library of SARS-CoV-2-specific TCRs that had been generated with the MIRA antigen-specificity platform. Breadth meant the fraction of unique TCRs that were SARS-CoV-2-associated, whereas depth meant the fraction of total T cells that were SARS-CoV-2-associated. Using the MIRA data, each spike-specific TCR was assigned both to the spike region to which the TCR was reactive and to a CD4 or CD8 class. Log10-transformed breadth and depth values were compared by one-way ANOVA with Sidak's multiple comparisons tests. TCRdb holds this immuneACCESS table with in-frame rearrangements only. Some clones are missing; in checked studies, unresolved V genes explain under half, and the rest has no known cause. The V and J calls and clone size come from that table; D and trimming were worked out from the DNA. This sample comprises about 120,000 clones, about 90% of them detected only once. The biggest ten clones account for roughly a tenth of the sample.

Here is what the overall study found, with its caveats: Reportedly, close to half of the unique spike-specific TCRs recognized epitopes lying outside the regions that are mutated in the B.1.351 and B.1.1.7 variants. Because no day 14 peak-response samples were available, repertoires were characterized only after the peak T cell response. In the small 56-69-year group, the increase in depth fell short of significance, most likely because of low power. Participants were mostly white British, with more females than males. The authors suggested clonal diversity may have been underestimated. Conclusions about previously exposed vaccinees are limited, since just six AZD1222 recipients were seropositive for SARS-CoV-2 at baseline. After two AZD1222 doses, both the breadth and the depth of spike-specific TCRs were significantly higher than at day 0 and than in MenACWY recipients. The whole spike protein was spanned by vaccine-associated CD4 TCRs, and dominant responses were seen in regions 160-218 and 743-854.

According to the study, the label for this sample's time point signals: baseline before first vaccination. The vaccinee samples were drawn from two UK trials, COV001 and COV002, one of which was a single-blind randomized controlled phase 2/3 trial testing AZD1222 (ChAdOx1 nCoV-19) in healthy adults. For TCRbeta chain sequencing, PBMC samples from trial participants were taken at day 0 and at day 28 after the second dose. CDR1 and CDR2, per the germline V gene, are LGHNA and YSLEER. Deletion took 2 bases off V and 10 bases off J, with a span of 15 bases between the germline ends. Including the terminal cysteine and phenylalanine, the CDR3 comprises 14 residues. CDR3 DNA only is kept here, 42 bases in frame from base 1.

This clonotype was obtained from an adult in good health. This chain is built from TRBV4-3 and TRBJ2-1; matching of 6 bases hints at TRBD2 as the D gene. Material: peripheral blood, obtained on day 0 of AZD1222 vaccination. The nucleotides are TGCGCCAGCAGCCAACTTGGGACTGTCGGGGAGCAGTTCTTC. This encodes CASSQLGTVGEQFF.